This is a list of T cell receptor beta chains from one sample in a study of blood T cell repertoires in COVID-19. Clones were sequenced by immunoSEQ multiplex PCR, and TCRdb holds only the in-frame ones, with some missing. Of around 290,000 clones in the sample, roughly nine tenths were seen once. Sequenced sample: PBMCs or T cells enriched from blood (not recorded which). The receptors were sampled from a middle-aged woman who had recovered from COVID-19. CDR3s include the opening cysteine and the closing phenylalanine or tryptophan. The D gene is left open where the match is weak. Not every row has a clone size; where given, it reads once, few, many or a size class.

j_call: TRBJ2-1; v_call: TRBV10-3; d_call: TRBD1; clone_size: NA; cdr3_nt: TGTGCCATCAGTGAGGGGGACAGCGAGCAGTTCTTC; cdr3_aa: CAISEGDSEQFF
j_call: TRBJ1-2; v_call: TRBV7-3; d_call: TRBD1; clone_size: NA; cdr3_nt: TGTGCCAGCAGCCTCGGGACAGGGGGCGCGTACTATGGCTACACCTTC; cdr3_aa: CASSLGTGGAYYGYTF
j_call: TRBJ1-2; v_call: TRBV19; d_call: NA; clone_size: few; cdr3_nt: TGTGCCAGTAGTACCTTTAACTATGGCTACACCTTC; cdr3_aa: CASSTFNYGYTF
j_call: TRBJ1-4; v_call: TRBV30; d_call: NA; clone_size: NA; cdr3_nt: TGTGCCTGGAGTGCTCAGGGGTATGAAAAACTGTTTTTT; cdr3_aa: CAWSAQGYEKLFF
j_call: TRBJ1-2; v_call: TRBV5-4; d_call: NA; clone_size: many; cdr3_nt: TGTGCCAGCAGCCCGGAGCAGGGGTACCACTATGGCTACACCTTC; cdr3_aa: CASSPEQGYHYGYTF
j_call: TRBJ1-2; v_call: TRBV19; d_call: NA; clone_size: NA; cdr3_nt: TGTGCCAGCACGGGACAACCCGCTAACTATGGCTACACCTTC; cdr3_aa: CASTGQPANYGYTF
j_call: TRBJ1-3; v_call: TRBV21-1; d_call: NA; clone_size: once; cdr3_nt: TGTGCCAGCAGCAAAGAACGGACAGGGGTAGGTGGAAACACCATATATTTT; cdr3_aa: CASSKERTGVGGNTIYF
j_call: TRBJ2-7; v_call: TRBV4-3; d_call: TRBD1; clone_size: NA; cdr3_nt: TGCGCCAGCAGCCAAGGGACAGGGGCCTCCTACGAGCAGTACTTC; cdr3_aa: CASSQGTGASYEQYF
j_call: TRBJ1-3; v_call: TRBV23-1; d_call: NA; clone_size: NA; cdr3_nt: TGCGCCAGCAGACCAGGGGACAAAGGAAACACCATATATTTT; cdr3_aa: CASRPGDKGNTIYF
j_call: TRBJ1-2; v_call: TRBV6-2/TRBV6-3; d_call: TRBD1; clone_size: NA; cdr3_nt: TGTGCCAGCAGTTACCCGCCGGGACAGAACCGAGATGGCTACACCTTC; cdr3_aa: CASSYPPGQNRDGYTF